Listed below are T cell receptor beta chains from one sample, sequenced in a study of shared clonotypes between healthy human individuals. Some clones are missing from TCRdb's copy, which holds only in-frame ones; the method was immunoSEQ multiplex PCR. The data contain a few million clones, just under 95% of them singletons. Sample: naive CD4+ T cells from PBMCs. The source of these receptors is a man between 18 and 35 years old in good health. Some clones in this sample may be carry-over from other donors' samples. Each CDR3 is given with its conserved first and last residue. D genes are given only for firm matches. For some rows the clone size is stated as once, few or many, or as a class when expanded; others skip it.

d_gene: -
j_gene: TRBJ1-1
v_gene: TRBV11-2
len: 13
abundance: few
CDR3nt: TGTGCCAGCAGCTTAGTAGTAGCCACTGAAGCTTTCTTT
CDR3aa: CASSLVVATEAFF

d_gene: TRBD2
j_gene: TRBJ2-5
v_gene: TRBV29-1
len: 17
abundance: -
CDR3nt: TGCAGCGTTGAAGCGGGATGGGGGAGGGGTTCTTCAGAGACCCAGTACTTC
CDR3aa: CSVEAGWGRGSSETQYF

d_gene: -
j_gene: TRBJ1-1
v_gene: TRBV5-1
len: 14
abundance: -
CDR3nt: TGCGCCAGCAGCTTGGTGTCTACGAACACTGAAGCTTTCTTT
CDR3aa: CASSLVSTNTEAFF

d_gene: -
j_gene: TRBJ2-1
v_gene: TRBV7-9
len: 13
abundance: -
CDR3nt: TGTGCCAGCAGCCAGTCATCTGGGGGCGAGCAGTTCTTC
CDR3aa: CASSQSSGGEQFF

d_gene: TRBD1
j_gene: TRBJ1-3
v_gene: TRBV6-6
len: 14
abundance: -
CDR3nt: TGTGCCAGCAGTTACTCCGGGCGACAGGGAACCATATATTTT
CDR3aa: CASSYSGRQGTIYF

d_gene: -
j_gene: TRBJ1-2
v_gene: TRBV6-5
len: 12
abundance: -
CDR3nt: TGTGCCGTGTCCCGGCGAGACTATGGCTACACCTTC
CDR3aa: CAVSRRDYGYTF

d_gene: -
j_gene: TRBJ2-7
v_gene: TRBV28
len: 14
abundance: -
CDR3nt: TGTGCCAGCAGTTTATACTCAAAGTCCTACGAGCAGTACTTC
CDR3aa: CASSLYSKSYEQYF

d_gene: TRBD2
j_gene: TRBJ2-1
v_gene: TRBV2
len: 21
abundance: -
CDR3nt: TGTGCCAGCAGGCCAAGGCCCTTACTAGCGGGATCAACCGGATTATACAATGAGCAGTTCTTC
CDR3aa: CASRPRPLLAGSTGLYNEQFF

d_gene: -
j_gene: TRBJ2-5
v_gene: TRBV7-7
len: 14
abundance: -
CDR3nt: TGTGCCAGCAGCTTAGGGTCTCGTGGTGAGACCCAGTACTTC
CDR3aa: CASSLGSRGETQYF

d_gene: -
j_gene: TRBJ2-1
v_gene: TRBV7-3
len: 14
abundance: -
CDR3nt: TGTGCCAGCAGCACGCCCGGGGGTTGGAATGAGCAGTTCTTC
CDR3aa: CASSTPGGWNEQFF

d_gene: TRBD1
j_gene: TRBJ2-7
v_gene: TRBV25-1
len: 14
abundance: -
CDR3nt: TGTGCCAGCAGTGCGACCGGTACAGGGGGTTTCCGGTACTTC
CDR3aa: CASSATGTGGFRYF

d_gene: TRBD1
j_gene: TRBJ1-4
v_gene: TRBV2
len: 15
abundance: -
CDR3nt: TGTGCCAGCACCGGACAGGGGGCCCCCAATGAAAAACTGTTTTTT
CDR3aa: CASTGQGAPNEKLFF

d_gene: -
j_gene: TRBJ1-5
v_gene: TRBV15
len: 16
abundance: once
CDR3nt: TGTGCCACCAGCAGAGAGGCGCCCTTTAACAATCAGCCCCAGCATTTT
CDR3aa: CATSREAPFNNQPQHF

d_gene: TRBD1
j_gene: TRBJ2-5
v_gene: TRBV5-1
len: 14
abundance: -
CDR3nt: TGCGCCAGCAGCCGGGGACAGCACAAAGAGACCCAGTACTTC
CDR3aa: CASSRGQHKETQYF

d_gene: -
j_gene: TRBJ2-5
v_gene: TRBV19
len: 13
abundance: once
CDR3nt: TGTGCCAGTAGTCCCCGGGAAGGGGAGACCCAGTACTTC
CDR3aa: CASSPREGETQYF

d_gene: -
j_gene: TRBJ2-5
v_gene: TRBV7-6
len: 13
abundance: -
CDR3nt: TGTGCCAGCAGCCCCCAGGTCTGGGAGACCCAGTACTTC
CDR3aa: CASSPQVWETQYF

d_gene: -
j_gene: TRBJ1-5
v_gene: TRBV27
len: 13
abundance: -
CDR3nt: TGTGCCAGCAGACAGGTAATCAATCAGCCCCAGCATTTT
CDR3aa: CASRQVINQPQHF

d_gene: -
j_gene: TRBJ2-3
v_gene: TRBV9
len: 15
abundance: -
CDR3nt: TGTGCCAGCAGCGTCGGGGTCCCTAGCACAGATACGCAGTATTTT
CDR3aa: CASSVGVPSTDTQYF

d_gene: -
j_gene: TRBJ1-1
v_gene: TRBV11-2
len: 15
abundance: -
CDR3nt: TGTGCCAGCAGCTTAGTCTCCCGGCTAAACACTGAAGCTTTCTTT
CDR3aa: CASSLVSRLNTEAFF

d_gene: TRBD1
j_gene: TRBJ2-3
v_gene: TRBV29-1
len: 14
abundance: -
CDR3nt: TGCAGCGTTGTTAAGGGGGCGCCGACAGATACGCAGTATTTT
CDR3aa: CSVVKGAPTDTQYF

d_gene: -
j_gene: TRBJ2-5
v_gene: TRBV29-1
len: 15
abundance: -
CDR3nt: TGCAGCGTTGAAGGAGGCAGGGGAACAAGAGAGACCCAGTACTTC
CDR3aa: CSVEGGRGTRETQYF

d_gene: -
j_gene: TRBJ1-5
v_gene: TRBV15
len: 16
abundance: -
CDR3nt: TGTGCCACCAGCAGAGTCTTTAGCGGCAGCAATCAGCCCCAGCATTTT
CDR3aa: CATSRVFSGSNQPQHF

d_gene: TRBD1
j_gene: TRBJ1-3
v_gene: TRBV15
len: 16
abundance: -
CDR3nt: TGTGCCACCAGCAGTGCGAAGACAGGGAGTGGAAACACCATATATTTT
CDR3aa: CATSSAKTGSGNTIYF

d_gene: TRBD1
j_gene: TRBJ1-1
v_gene: TRBV15
len: 14
abundance: -
CDR3nt: TGTGCCACCAGCAGAGGAGGGGGCCGGACTGAAGCTTTCTTT
CDR3aa: CATSRGGGRTEAFF

d_gene: -
j_gene: TRBJ2-1
v_gene: TRBV5-1
len: 13
abundance: -
CDR3nt: TGCGCCAGCAGCTTGGAGGCCTACAATGAGCAGTTCTTC
CDR3aa: CASSLEAYNEQFF

d_gene: -
j_gene: TRBJ2-7
v_gene: TRBV10-3
len: 12
abundance: -
CDR3nt: TGTGCCACCAGCGGCTCCTCCTACGAGCAGTACTTC
CDR3aa: CATSGSSYEQYF

d_gene: -
j_gene: TRBJ2-1
v_gene: TRBV11-3
len: 13
abundance: -
CDR3nt: TGTGCCAGCAGCTTAGACAGCTACAATGAGCAGTTCTTC
CDR3aa: CASSLDSYNEQFF

d_gene: -
j_gene: TRBJ2-3
v_gene: TRBV28
len: 15
abundance: once
CDR3nt: TGTGCCAGCAGTTTATACTCCCCTAGCACAGATACGCAGTATTTT
CDR3aa: CASSLYSPSTDTQYF

d_gene: -
j_gene: TRBJ1-1
v_gene: TRBV6-5
len: 14
abundance: -
CDR3nt: TGTGCCAGCAGTATAGTAAACAGGAACACTGAAGCTTTCTTT
CDR3aa: CASSIVNRNTEAFF

d_gene: TRBD2
j_gene: TRBJ2-2
v_gene: TRBV2
len: 16
abundance: -
CDR3nt: TGTGCCAGCAGTGTATGGGCGGGAGACCCGGGCGGGGAGCTGTTTTTT
CDR3aa: CASSVWAGDPGGELFF

d_gene: TRBD1
j_gene: TRBJ2-1
v_gene: TRBV11-3
len: 15
abundance: -
CDR3nt: TGTGCCAGCAGCAAGGGGGGACAGGGTAACAATGAGCAGTTCTTC
CDR3aa: CASSKGGQGNNEQFF

d_gene: TRBD1
j_gene: TRBJ1-2
v_gene: TRBV7-9
len: 13
abundance: -
CDR3nt: TGTGCCAGCAGTCTCCCAGGGGGCTCGGGCTACACCTTC
CDR3aa: CASSLPGGSGYTF

d_gene: -
j_gene: TRBJ2-7
v_gene: TRBV10-1
len: 13
abundance: -
CDR3nt: TGCGCCAGCAGTGAGGGGGGTGGGTACGAGCAGTACTTC
CDR3aa: CASSEGGGYEQYF

d_gene: TRBD1
j_gene: TRBJ2-2
v_gene: TRBV7-9
len: 16
abundance: -
CDR3nt: TGTGCCAGCAGCTTAGCCAGGGGGCGGACGACCGGGGAGCTGTTTTTT
CDR3aa: CASSLARGRTTGELFF

d_gene: TRBD2
j_gene: TRBJ2-7
v_gene: TRBV10-1
len: 15
abundance: -
CDR3nt: TGCGCCAGCAGTGTTTGGCTAGCGGGGGCCTACGAGCAGTACTTC
CDR3aa: CASSVWLAGAYEQYF

d_gene: TRBD2
j_gene: TRBJ2-5
v_gene: TRBV9
len: 16
abundance: once
CDR3nt: TGTGCCAGCAGCGAGGGACTAGCGGGATACCAAGAGACCCAGTACTTC
CDR3aa: CASSEGLAGYQETQYF

d_gene: -
j_gene: TRBJ1-2
v_gene: TRBV18
len: 14
abundance: -
CDR3nt: TGTGCCAGCTCACCCGAGACGGTAAACTATGGCTACACCTTC
CDR3aa: CASSPETVNYGYTF